The T cell receptor beta chain described here comes from a study of CD8 T cells in Susac syndrome. FACS was used to enrich TEMRA cells, whereas the CD8+ and CD4+ T cells were obtained by negative isolation. Random hexamers served to reverse transcribe about 0.45 to 1 ug RNA. Each CDR3 protein is one row after TCRdb ran MiXCR on the immunoSEQ multiplex PCR reads. The data contain tens of thousands of distinct CDR3 sequences, roughly 95% of them singletons. The V gene lost 2 bases and the J gene lost 4 bases, with 6 bases spanning the gap. Germline assignment: CDR1 MNHEY and CDR2 SVGEGT. The CDR3 loop spans 13 amino acids.

Sequenced sample: CD4+ T cells from PBMCs. This receptor was taken from a human donor with multiple sclerosis. The rearrangement links TRBV6-2 or TRBV6-3 to TRBJ2-1, with D tentatively TRBD2 (6 bases). CDR3 coding DNA: TGTGCCAGCAGTTACGGGACTTACAATGAGCAGTTCTTC. Amino acids: CASSYGTYNEQFF.